This record covers a single T cell receptor beta chain. This sample was included in a study of blood T cell repertoires in COVID-19. This table comes from immunoSEQ multiplex PCR, and its TCRdb copy is limited to in-frame clones, with some not included. The data hold about 260,000 clones, with 91% observed a single time. CDR3 size: 14 residues. Trimming took 5 bases from V and 0 from J, leaving 11 bases between them. Germline CDR1 SGHAT, CDR2 FQNNGV. The TCR sequence derives from a person between 18 and 35 years old with COVID-19, enrolled during active disease. The chain employs TRBV11-2 and TRBJ2-7; perhaps TRBD1 as D (6 bases). Sample: peripheral blood. CDR3 amino acids: CASSTDRNSYEQYF. The CDR3 bases are TGTGCCAGCAGCACCGACAGGAACTCCTACGAGCAGTACTTC. The variable domain in full, completed from reference TRBV11-2 and TRBJ2-7, reads EAGVAQSPRYKIIEKRQSVAFWCNPISGHATLYWYQQILGQGPKLLIQFQNNGVVDDSQLPKDRFSAERLKGVDSTLKIQPAKLEDSAVYLCASSTDRNSYEQYFGPGTRLTVT.